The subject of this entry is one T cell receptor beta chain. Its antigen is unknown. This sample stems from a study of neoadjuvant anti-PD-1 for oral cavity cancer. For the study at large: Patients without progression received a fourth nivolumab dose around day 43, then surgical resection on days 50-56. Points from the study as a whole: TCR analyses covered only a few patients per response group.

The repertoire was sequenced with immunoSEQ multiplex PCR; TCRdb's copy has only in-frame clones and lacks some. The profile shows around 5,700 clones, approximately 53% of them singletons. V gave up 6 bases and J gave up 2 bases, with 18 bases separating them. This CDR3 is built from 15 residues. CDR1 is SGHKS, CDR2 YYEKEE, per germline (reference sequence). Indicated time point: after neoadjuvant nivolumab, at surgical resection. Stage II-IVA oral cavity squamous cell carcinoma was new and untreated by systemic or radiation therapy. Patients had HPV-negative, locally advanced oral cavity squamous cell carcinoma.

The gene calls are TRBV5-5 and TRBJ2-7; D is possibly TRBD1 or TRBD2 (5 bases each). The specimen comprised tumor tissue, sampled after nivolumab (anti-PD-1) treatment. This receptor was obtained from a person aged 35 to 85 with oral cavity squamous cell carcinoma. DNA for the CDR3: TGTGCCAGCACCAAAGAGGGGAGTAGCGCCTACGAGCAGTACTTC. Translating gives CASTKEGSSAYEQYF.